The clone carrying this TCR beta chain was seen more than once but under ten times. This sample is part of a study of T cells in Graves' hyperthyroidism and ophthalmopathy. Amplified regions were TCR beta CDR3 sequences from RNA transcripts. The HTBI set primed first-round TCR CDR3 RT-PCR. MiXCR, applied by TCRdb to the multiplex PCR reads, yields one record per CDR3 protein. The table includes over 400,000 distinct CDR3 sequences, roughly 23% detected once. V was cut by 4 bases and J by 1 base, with 13 bases left in between. This CDR3 spans 15 amino acids. Per the germline V gene, CDR1 is MNHNS and CDR2 is SASEGT.

V is TRBV6-1 and J is TRBJ1-1; D perhaps matches TRBD1 (6 bases). Material for sequencing was blood. The sequence was obtained from a woman in her 70s with Graves' ophthalmopathy. The CDR3 region has the DNA TGTGCCAGCAGTGCGGACAGTTTTGCGAACACTGAAGCTTTCTTT. Its protein product is CASSADSFANTEAFF.